This T cell receptor beta chain comes out of a study of response to subunit inactivated influenza vaccine. Study-level results: Authors suggested seasonal influenza vaccinations each recruit few new T cells.

From germline, CDR1 is SQVTM and CDR2 ANQGSEA. The CDR3 contains 15 residues. The ends were cut back, 6 bases at V and 4 bases at J, with 19 bases in the middle. The table lists this clonotype with many counts. Its target is not known. TCRdb reprocessed the RT-PCR reads with MiXCR, giving one entry per CDR3 protein. Of some 480,000 distinct CDR3 sequences detected, approximately 11% appear once; the ten largest clones hold over 9.5%. The clonotype was recovered from a man between 50 and 59 years old who received an inactivated influenza vaccine. This chain joins TRBV29-1 and TRBJ2-1; D is possibly TRBD1 or TRBD2 (5 bases each). This sample comprised PBMCs from blood, obtained about 40 days after vaccination. Written as DNA, the CDR3 is TGCAGCGTCCCCCCCCCAGGGAGACGGTACAATGAGCAGTTCTTC. Its protein is CSVPPPGRRYNEQFF.